The T cell receptor (beta chain) described here comes from a study of regulatory T cells. As concerns this clone: Its antigen is currently unknown.

The CDR3 sequence is 15 residues long. CDR1 is MDHEN, CDR2 SYDVKM, per germline. The V and J ends lost 6 bases and 4 bases, in that order; junction bases with no gene match: 9. Study-level results: Compared with autologous conventional CD4+ cells and control regulatory cells, CD3G-deficient regulatory T cells showed reduced diversity.

Primers: 52 TRBV forward and 13 TRBJ reverse. Clones were read by immunoSEQ multiplex PCR, and TCRdb kept only the in-frame ones, dropping some. The table shows roughly 4,000 clones, with more than 85% occurring only once. What was sequenced was CD4+ Tregs sorted from blood. The receptor comes from a child younger than 10 with CD3G deficiency. This chain uses TRBV28 with TRBJ1-5, with 7 bases matching TRBD1. CDR3 in DNA: TGTGCCAGCAGCTCAACAGGGGCCTTAAATCAGCCCCAGCATTTT. It yields the protein CASSSTGALNQPQHF.